Below, 16 T cell receptor beta chains from the same sample are listed, as sequenced in a study of blood T cell repertoires in COVID-19. Assay: immunoSEQ multiplex PCR; the TCRdb copy retains only in-frame clones and omits some. The table includes just under 350,000 clones, about nine tenths detected once. Material: peripheral blood. The receptors were gathered from a woman aged 45 to 65 with COVID-19, enrolled during active disease.

This clone showed up just once. The rearrangement uses TRBV4-3 and TRBJ1-3, with TRBD1 as a possible D gene (5 bases). Looked up from germline, CDR1 is LGHNA and CDR2 is YSLEER. The CDR3 is 14 amino acids. The V end was cut by 0 bases, the J end by 4 bases, with 7 bases between. This CDR3 reads CASSQDREGNTIYF. CDR3 nucleotides: TGCGCCAGCAGCCAAGACAGGGAAGGAAACACCATATATTTT.

The V gene is TRBV18, the J gene TRBJ1-2; 10 positions match TRBD1. Germline V gene lookup returns CDR1 KGHSH and CDR2 LQKENI. CDR3 length equals 18 residues. V was clipped by 3 bases and J by 7 bases; unmatched bases: 17. The chain's CDR3 is CASSPSMTGGALFVGYTF. Written as DNA, the CDR3 is TGTGCCAGCTCACCGTCCATGACAGGGGGCGCCCTCTTTGTTGGCTACACCTTC.

The V call is TRBV7-9, the J call TRBJ1-6, with D tentatively TRBD1 (6 bases). Germline V gives CDR1 SEHNR, CDR2 FQNEAQ (reference sequence). This CDR3 contains 14 residues. V dropped 5 bases and J dropped 7 bases, with 12 bases sitting between them. The chain's CDR3 is CASSARTENSPLHF. The CDR3 coding sequence is TGTGCCAGCAGCGCCCGGACAGAAAATTCACCCCTCCACTTT.

V and J are TRBV19 and TRBJ1-1, with 7 bases aligning to TRBD1. The ends lost 3 bases at V and 1 base at J; junction bases unmatched: 2. Germline values: CDR1 LNHDA, CDR2 SQIVND (reference sequence). The CDR3 totals 14 residues. The CDR3 DNA is TGTGCCAGTAGTATCGGGACAGCGAACACTGAAGCTTTCTTT. Its translation: CASSIGTANTEAFF.

The V call is TRBV5-1, the J call TRBJ2-1; possible D gene TRBD1, 7 bases. The CDR3 is 16 residues long. In germline, CDR1 is SGHRS, CDR2 YFSETQ. Trimming pared 10 bases from V and 4 bases from J, leaving 24 bases between. CDR3 coding DNA: TGCGCCTGCCACCAGGGGGGTCAAGGACGGTACAATGAGCAGTTCTTC. It translates to CACHQGGQGRYNEQFF.

CDR3 loop: CASSLVGGSGRTDTQYF. DNA for the CDR3: TGTGCCAGCAGCTTAGTTGGAGGAAGCGGGAGAACAGATACGCAGTATTTT. The V and J genes are TRBV7-3 and TRBJ2-3; 8 bases fit TRBD2. This CDR3 contains 17 residues. CDR1 and CDR2 (germline): SGHTA, FQGTGA. Losses at the gene ends were 2 bases for V and 3 bases for J; bases not matched to a gene: 10.

This chain connects TRBV27 to TRBJ2-7; maybe TRBD2 (7 bases). Germline lookup yields CDR1 MNHEY and CDR2 SMNVEV (reference sequence). The V end was cut by 5 bases, the J end by 2 bases, with 16 bases between. This CDR3 has 15 amino acids. CDR3 amino acids: CASSPIGGATYEQYF. In DNA, the CDR3 is TGTGCCAGCAGTCCCATAGGGGGGGCGACCTACGAGCAGTACTTC.

The chain has TRBV12-5 and TRBJ2-7; a weak D match, TRBD1 (6 bases). Germline assignment: CDR1 LGHNT and CDR2 FRNRAP. The CDR3 sequence is 12 residues long. The V end was cut by 7 bases, the J end by 3 bases, with 10 bases between. CDR3 sequence: CASALDSYEQYF. The CDR3 DNA reads TGTGCTAGTGCCTTGGACAGCTACGAGCAGTACTTC.

The chain joins TRBV6-5 to TRBJ1-5, with 10 nucleotides matching TRBD1. The CDR3 spans 15 residues. Unmatched junction bases numbered 9, after V lost 6 bases and J lost 7 bases. Per the germline V gene, CDR1 is MNHEY and CDR2 is SVGAGI. The chain's CDR3 is CASRSRTGGEQPQHF. The DNA of the CDR3 is TGTGCCAGCAGATCTCGGACAGGGGGAGAGCAGCCCCAGCATTTT.

This clone was seen only once. The genes are TRBV7-9 and TRBJ1-1, with D possibly being TRBD1 (6 bases). Germline CDR1 SEHNR, CDR2 FQNEAQ (reference sequence). The CDR3 has 17 residues. V gave up 5 bases and J gave up 0 bases, with 19 bases separating them. DNA of the CDR3: TGTGCCAGCAGCGCAGCCGACACAGGGCCTATGAACACTGAAGCTTTCTTT. Translation: CASSAADTGPMNTEAFF.

J is TRBJ2-7 and V is TRBV11-2, with 16 bases identical to TRBD2. V shed 0 bases and J 2 bases; nucleotides not matched to a gene: 4. From germline, CDR1 is SGHAT and CDR2 FQNNGV. The CDR3 contains 18 residues. The CDR3 DNA sequence: TGTGCCAGCAGCTTAGATCACGGGACTAGCGGGAGGGCCTACGAGCAGTACTTC. Amino acid sequence: CASSLDHGTSGRAYEQYF.

CDR3 in DNA: TGTGCCAGCAGTTTGTTATCTTCCGGGACTAGCGGGTTCAATGAGCAGTTCTTC. Translated: CASSLLSSGTSGFNEQFF. This rearrangement joins TRBV27 to TRBJ2-1, with 12 bases identical to TRBD2. The CDR3 is 18 amino acids. The ends lost 3 bases at V and 6 bases at J; junction bases unmatched: 12. Germline CDR1 is MNHEY and CDR2 is SMNVEV (reference sequence).

The V call is TRBV4-1, the J call TRBJ2-1; 9 positions agree with TRBD1. This CDR3 comprises 14 residues. Germline CDR1 is MGHRA and CDR2 is YSYEKL. V lost 7 bases to trimming and J lost 6 bases; unmatched junction nucleotides: 7. Written as DNA, the CDR3 is TGCGCCAGCACAACGGGACAGGGTAGCAATGAGCAGTTCTTC. It translates to CASTTGQGSNEQFF.

As concerns this clone: Germline and junction disagree at one end, which may indicate a read error. The chain links TRBV27 to TRBJ2-5; 11 nucleotides align to TRBD2. CDR3 length: 17 amino acids. Germline V gene lookup returns CDR1 MNHEY and CDR2 SMNVEV (reference sequence). The CDR3: CASSLSGGTSGQETQYF. CDR3 nucleotides: TGTGCCAGCAGCTTATCGGGCGGGACTAGCGGACAAGAGACCCAGTACTTC.

The V and J genes are TRBV6-5 and TRBJ1-2, with no clear D. Between the trimmed V and J ends, which lost 6 bases and 4 bases, there was a span of 12 bases. Germline CDR1 and CDR2: MNHEY and SVGAGI. This CDR3 region has 13 residues. This CDR3 reads CASSYQFLYGYTF. The CDR3 DNA follows: TGTGCCAGCAGCTACCAGTTCCTCTATGGCTACACCTTC.

Only a few counts were recorded for this clone. The chain couples TRBV4-1 to TRBJ2-3; 7 bases fit TRBD2. Germline CDR1 reads MGHRA; CDR2 reads YSYEKL. The CDR3 is 15 amino acids. The J segment lost 0 bases and the V segment lost 3 bases, leaving 3 bases of the junction unmatched. In DNA form, the CDR3 reads TGCGCCAGCAGCCACCCTAGCGGAAGCACAGATACGCAGTATTTT. Its protein is CASSHPSGSTDTQYF.